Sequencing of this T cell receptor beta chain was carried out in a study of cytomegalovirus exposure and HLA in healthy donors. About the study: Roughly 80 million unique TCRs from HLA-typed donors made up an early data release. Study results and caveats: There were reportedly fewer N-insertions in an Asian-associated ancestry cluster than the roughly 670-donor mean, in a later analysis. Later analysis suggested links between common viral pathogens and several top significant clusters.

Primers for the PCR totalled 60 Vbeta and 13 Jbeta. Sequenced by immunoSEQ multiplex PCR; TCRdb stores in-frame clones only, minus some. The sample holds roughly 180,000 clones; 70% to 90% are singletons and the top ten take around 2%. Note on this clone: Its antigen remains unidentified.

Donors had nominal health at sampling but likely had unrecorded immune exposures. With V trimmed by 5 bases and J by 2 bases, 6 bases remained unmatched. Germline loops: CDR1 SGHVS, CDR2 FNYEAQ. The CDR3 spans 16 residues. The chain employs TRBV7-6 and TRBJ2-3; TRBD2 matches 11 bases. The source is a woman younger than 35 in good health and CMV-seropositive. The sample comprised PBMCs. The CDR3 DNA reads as TGTGCCAGCAGCACCTTAGCGGGGGGGCTCACAGATACGCAGTATTTT. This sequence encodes CASSTLAGGLTDTQYF.